A selection of T cell receptor beta chains follows, all from one sample in a study of vaccination and CD4 T cells after COVID-19. One entry per CDR3 protein, called by TCRdb with MiXCR from the PCR reads. Of over 20,000 distinct CDR3 sequences listed, around 50% are singletons. These TCRs' antigens remain unknown. Sequences were obtained from CD4+ T cells from blood, cultured in vitro. Every receptor here comes from a human donor who had recovered from COVID-19. Each CDR3 is given with its conserved first and last residue. D genes are given only for firm matches. A clone size is listed for some rows: how often the clone was seen (once, few, many), or a class if it is expanded.

-	TRBJ2-7	-	TRBV28	TGTGCCAGCAGGCACCAGGGTACTTACGAGCAGTACTTC	CASRHQGTYEQYF
-	TRBJ1-1	-	TRBV6-1	TGTGCCAGCAGAGGACAGCCGGGGAACACTGAAGCTTTCTTT	CASRGQPGNTEAFF
-	TRBJ2-1	-	TRBV19	TGTGCCAGTAGTATAACAGCTGGCAATGAGCAGTTCTTC	CASSITAGNEQFF
TRBD1	TRBJ2-3	few	TRBV27	TGTGCCAGCAGTTTTAGACAGGGGAGATACGATACGCAGTATTTT	CASSFRQGRYDTQYF
-	TRBJ2-7	few	TRBV10-2	TGCGCCAGCAGGGGGGAGGGACAGATCACGAGCGAGCAGTACTTC	CASRGEGQITSEQYF
-	TRBJ2-2	-	TRBV30	TGTGCCTGGAGTGTGGGGACCCACACCGGGGAGCTGTTTTTT	CAWSVGTHTGELFF
-	TRBJ2-3	-	TRBV7-9	TGTGCCAGCAGCTTCAGACAGGATACAGATACGCAGTATTTT	CASSFRQDTDTQYF
-	TRBJ2-5	few	TRBV7-8	TGTGCCAGCAGCCTAGGACGGCTGCAAGAGACCCAGTACTTC	CASSLGRLQETQYF
TRBD2	TRBJ2-3	few	TRBV2	TGTGCCAGCAGTCGATACCCGGGGGGGGGAGGCTCAGATACGCAGTATTTT	CASSRYPGGGGSDTQYF
TRBD1	TRBJ1-1	-	TRBV5-1	TGCGCCAGCAGCTTCGACAGGGGGTTAGGGCACACTGAAGCTTTCTTT	CASSFDRGLGHTEAFF
-	TRBJ1-6	-	TRBV19	TGTGCCAGTAGTCCCCAGAATTCACCCCTCCACTTT	CASSPQNSPLHF
-	TRBJ1-1	-	TRBV9	TGTGCCAGCAGCGTAGTGGGCAGCCCGGACACTGAAGCTTTCTTT	CASSVVGSPDTEAFF
-	TRBJ2-5	-	TRBV20-1	TGCAGTGCTAGAGAGCACGAGACCCAGTACTTC	CSAREHETQYF
-	TRBJ2-7	few	TRBV4-1	TGCGCCAGCAGCCAGGGGGTGGGACTCAGCTTCTACGAGCAGTACTTC	CASSQGVGLSFYEQYF
-	TRBJ1-5	-	TRBV6-2/TRBV6-3	TGTGCCAGCAGTTACGGACCAGGCCAGCCCCAGCATTTT	CASSYGPGQPQHF
TRBD1	TRBJ2-6	once	TRBV6-5	TGTGCCAGCAGTTACCAGGACAGGGCTGGGGCCAACGTCCTGACTTTC	CASSYQDRAGANVLTF
-	TRBJ2-3	-	TRBV5-1	TGCGCCAGCAGGGACCTTAGCGGCACAGATACGCAGTATTTT	CASRDLSGTDTQYF
-	TRBJ2-2	-	TRBV19	TGTGCCAGTAGTATATTCACCGGGACTCCGACCGGGGAGCTGTTTTTT	CASSIFTGTPTGELFF
-	TRBJ1-1	-	TRBV19	TGTGCCAGTAGTCTCAAGGACAGTAGGGAGACTGAAGCTTTCTTT	CASSLKDSRETEAFF
TRBD1	TRBJ1-2	few	TRBV6-2/TRBV6-3	TGTGCCAGCAGTTACTCGAACGGACAGGGCGGCTACACCTTC	CASSYSNGQGGYTF
TRBD1	TRBJ1-1	-	TRBV6-5	TGTGCCAGCAGTTACGGGGGGACAGGGTCTTCCAACACTGAAGCTTTCTTT	CASSYGGTGSSNTEAFF
TRBD1	TRBJ1-1	once	TRBV4-1	TGCGCCAGCAGCCATCATGGGACAGGGACGCTAGCTTTCTTT	CASSHHGTGTLAFF
-	TRBJ1-1	-	TRBV5-1	TGCGCCAGCAGCTTGGGCTATAGACCGGTAAACACTGAAGCTTTCTTT	CASSLGYRPVNTEAFF
TRBD1	TRBJ1-2	-	TRBV2	TGTGCCAGCAGTACTAATCCGGGACAGGCCTATGGCTACACCTTC	CASSTNPGQAYGYTF
-	TRBJ1-4	-	TRBV12-3/TRBV12-4	TGTGCCAGCAGTCCACGACAGCCTGATGAAAAACTGTTTTTT	CASSPRQPDEKLFF
-	TRBJ1-3	once	TRBV7-8	TGTGCCAGCAGCTTACTTACGGGGGGGCCTGGAAACACCATATATTTT	CASSLLTGGPGNTIYF
TRBD1	TRBJ2-7	-	TRBV6-1	TGTGCCAGCACCGTAGGGGGGACAGGACTTTACGAGCAGTACTTC	CASTVGGTGLYEQYF
-	TRBJ2-7	-	TRBV29-1	TGCAGCGCCGCCGGGGGTACCTACGAGCAGTACTTC	CSAAGGTYEQYF
-	TRBJ1-1	few	TRBV11-3	TGTGCCAGCAGCAGGGGGACGCTGGGTGCTGAAGCTTTCTTT	CASSRGTLGAEAFF
-	TRBJ1-2	-	TRBV27	TGTGCCAGCAGTTTATCTGATCACAGGAGGCTGGATGGCTACACCTTC	CASSLSDHRRLDGYTF
-	TRBJ2-2	-	TRBV21-1	TGTGCCAGCAGCCCTCTATTGTTAACCGGGGAGCTGTTTTTT	CASSPLLLTGELFF
-	TRBJ2-2	-	TRBV10-1	TGCGCCAGCAGTGACCCCGGATACACCGGGGAGCTGTTTTTT	CASSDPGYTGELFF
-	TRBJ1-5	-	TRBV20-1	-	CSASDSVGQDSPSIF
TRBD1	TRBJ1-3	-	TRBV7-9	TGTGCCAGCAGCTTACAGGGGGCTGGAAACACCATATATTTT	CASSLQGAGNTIYF
TRBD1	TRBJ1-6	-	TRBV4-2	TGTGCCAGCAGCCCGGGACAGGGCGGTTCACCCCTCCACTTT	CASSPGQGGSPLHF
-	TRBJ2-3	-	TRBV11-3	TGTGCCAGCAGCAGGGGAATTTCCACAGATACGCAGTATTTT	CASSRGISTDTQYF
-	TRBJ1-2	few	TRBV28	TGTGCCAGCAGTTCCGGCACAGGGACCCCAATCTATGGCTACACCTTC	CASSSGTGTPIYGYTF
-	TRBJ2-1	-	TRBV6-1	TGTGCCAGCAGTGCTCCGGGACGGGCATCAAGGCTCAATGAGCAGTTCTTC	CASSAPGRASRLNEQFF
-	TRBJ1-2	-	TRBV6-1	TGTGCCAGCCGTAGGGGAGGGAACTATGGCTACACCTTC	CASRRGGNYGYTF
TRBD1	TRBJ1-5	-	TRBV20-1	TGCAGTGCTCCACAGGGGGCTATAGTGAGCAATCAGCCCCAGCATTTT	CSAPQGAIVSNQPQHF
-	TRBJ2-3	-	TRBV2	TGTGCCAGCAGTGCCCTCCCAATAGATACGCAGTATTTT	CASSALPIDTQYF